The 30 T cell receptor beta chains below were found in one sample sequenced in a study of blood T cell repertoires in COVID-19. Produced via immunoSEQ multiplex PCR; TCRdb's table is partial and in-frame only. Here the sample spans approximately 320,000 clones, approximately 85% being singletons. Sample: peripheral blood. These receptors were taken from a human donor in a cohort sampled during active COVID-19.

The chain carries TRBV7-2 and TRBJ1-6; tentative D call: TRBD1 (5 bases). Trimming took 11 bases from V and 8 from J, leaving 16 bases between them. This CDR3 is 13 amino acids long. Germline V lookup: CDR1 SGHTA, CDR2 FQGNSA. The CDR3 here is CAGGEGVYSPLHF. DNA of the CDR3: TGTGCCGGGGGGGAAGGGGTTTATTCACCCCTCCACTTT.

The chain is built from TRBV7-3 and TRBJ2-3; 12 positions agree with TRBD2. This CDR3 region has 16 residues. Per germline, CDR1 SGHTA and CDR2 FQGTGA. The ends lost 4 bases at V and 1 base at J; junction bases unmatched: 3. CDR3 sequence (DNA): TGTGCCAGCAGCTACCGACTAGCGGGGGGCACAGATACGCAGTATTTT. This gives the protein CASSYRLAGGTDTQYF. The whole variable domain, filled in from reference TRBV7-3 and TRBJ2-3, reads GAGVSQTPSNKVTEKGKYVELRCDPISGHTALYWYRQSLGQGPEFLIYFQGTGAADDSGLPNDRFFAVRPEGSVSTLKIQRTERGDSAVYLCASSYRLAGGTDTQYFGPGTRLTVL.

V and J are TRBV3-1 (or the pseudogene TRBV3-2) and TRBJ1-2; D ambiguous. This CDR3 has 13 residues. The V gene's germline CDR1 is LGHDT and CDR2 YNNKEL (reference sequence). The V end was cut by 2 bases, the J end by 8 bases, with 12 bases between. The CDR3 reads CASSQLPGWGYTF. The CDR3 coding sequence is TGTGCCAGCAGCCAATTACCGGGTTGGGGCTACACCTTC.

The chain recombines TRBV7-2 with TRBJ1-5; D is unresolved. Germline assignment: CDR1 SGHTA and CDR2 FQGNSA. The CDR3 totals 15 residues. V was shortened by 3 bases and J by 0 bases, with 9 bases between the two germline ends. CDR3 in DNA: TGTGCCAGCAGCTTCACCGGGGATAGCAATCAGCCCCAGCATTTT. As protein: CASSFTGDSNQPQHF.

V usage is TRBV11-2 and J usage is TRBJ1-3, with a weak D call TRBD1 (6 bases). The CDR3 runs 15 residues. The V gene's germline CDR1 is SGHAT and CDR2 FQNNGV. Trimming cost V 3 bases and J 1 base, with 10 bases left between them. CDR3 amino acids: CASSFTTGSGNTIYF. The CDR3 bases are TGTGCCAGCAGCTTCACGACAGGATCTGGAAACACCATATATTTT. Filled out from reference TRBV11-2 and TRBJ1-3, the complete variable domain reads EAGVAQSPRYKIIEKRQSVAFWCNPISGHATLYWYQQILGQGPKLLIQFQNNGVVDDSQLPKDRFSAERLKGVDSTLKIQPAKLEDSAVYLCASSFTTGSGNTIYFGEGSWLTVV.

V and J are TRBV6-4 and TRBJ2-2; perhaps TRBD1 as D (6 bases). V was cut by 5 bases and J by 1 base, with 14 bases left in between. The CDR3 extends over 16 amino acids. Germline-derived CDR1 and CDR2 are MRHNA and SNTAGT. CDR3 residues: CASSPTGTRNTGELFF. The CDR3 coding sequence is TGTGCCAGCAGTCCCACCGGGACAAGGAACACCGGGGAGCTGTTTTTT.

This clone has a handful of counts. This chain links TRBV7-9 with TRBJ2-7; maybe TRBD1 (6 bases). The germline V and J ends were trimmed by 5 bases and 5 bases, with 10 bases remaining between them. Germline CDR1 and CDR2: SEHNR and FQNEAQ (reference sequence). CDR3 size: 12 residues. The CDR3 here is CASSPQGHEQYF. DNA for the CDR3: TGTGCCAGCAGCCCACAGGGCCACGAGCAGTACTTC.

The J gene is TRBJ2-1, the V gene TRBV29-1; 9 positions agree with TRBD2. The germline V gene encodes CDR1 SQVTM and CDR2 ANQGSEA. The CDR3 runs 15 residues. J lost 7 bases, V lost 5 bases, and 12 bases had no gene match. CDR3 loop: CSVPNVAGVWNEQFF. The CDR3 DNA reads TGCAGCGTTCCCAACGTAGCGGGGGTCTGGAATGAGCAGTTCTTC.

This chain uses TRBV30 with TRBJ2-7; the match to TRBD1 covers 7 bases. The V segment lost 2 bases and the J segment 8 bases; nucleotides outside the gene matches: 12. Germline lookup yields CDR1 GTSNPN and CDR2 SVGIG (reference sequence). The CDR3 has 14 residues. The CDR3 loop reads CAWSSSAGGQKQYF. As DNA, the CDR3 is TGTGCCTGGAGTTCTTCGGCAGGGGGTCAAAAGCAGTACTTC. Filled out from reference TRBV30 and TRBJ2-7, the complete variable domain reads SQTIHQWPATLVQPVGSPLSLECTVEGTSNPNLYWYRQAAGRGLQLLFYSVGIGQISSEVPQNLSASRPQDRQFILSSKKLLLSDSGFYLCAWSSSAGGQKQYFGPGTRLTVT.

The count of this clone is one. The rearrangement uses TRBV27 and TRBJ1-1, with D maybe TRBD1 (5 bases). Between the trimmed V and J ends, which lost 3 bases and 0 bases, there was a span of 8 bases. The CDR3 totals 14 residues. The germline CDR1 and CDR2 sequences are MNHEY and SMNVEV (reference sequence). CDR3 sequence reads: CASSLNRMNTEAFF. The CDR3 DNA follows: TGTGCCAGCAGTTTGAACAGGATGAACACTGAAGCTTTCTTT.

The rearrangement uses TRBV10-3 and TRBJ1-6; TRBD1 agrees at 8 bases. Unmatched junction bases numbered 5, after V lost 4 bases and J lost 9 bases. The CDR3 is 14 residues long. CDR1 is ENHRY and CDR2 is SYGVKD in the germline V gene. CDR3 sequence: CAISAGTGGSPLHF. CDR3 sequence (DNA): TGTGCCATCAGTGCCGGGACAGGCGGTTCACCCCTCCACTTT.

The genes are TRBV9 and TRBJ1-6, with 7 bases that match TRBD1. J lost 8 bases, V lost 3 bases, and 5 bases had no gene match. This CDR3 is 14 amino acids long. CDR1 SGDLS and CDR2 YYNGEE come from the germline V gene. In DNA, the CDR3 is TGTGCCAGCAGCGCGACAGGGTACGATTCACCCCTCCACTTT. Protein product: CASSATGYDSPLHF.

V usage is TRBV6-5 and J usage is TRBJ1-3; TRBD1 aligns across 7 bases. Germline V lookup: CDR1 MNHEY, CDR2 SVGAGI. CDR3 length: 14 residues. The J segment lost 3 bases and the V segment lost 6 bases, leaving 5 bases of the junction unmatched. The CDR3 nucleotides read TGTGCCAGCAGCCGCACAGGGGATGGAAACACCATATATTTT. Translating gives CASSRTGDGNTIYF.

The gene calls are TRBV6-5 and TRBJ2-2; 8 bases line up with TRBD2. V gave up 7 bases and J gave up 1 base; unmatched junction bases: 5. The length of the CDR3 is 15 residues. Germline V gene sequence: CDR1 MNHEY, CDR2 SVGAGI. This chain's CDR3 is CASNLAGMNTGELFF. CDR3 sequence (DNA): TGTGCCAGCAACTTAGCGGGGATGAACACCGGGGAGCTGTTTTTT.

The chain combines TRBV7-3 with TRBJ2-3; 8 bases map to TRBD2. This CDR3 comprises 15 residues. V shed 4 bases and J 5 bases; nucleotides not matched to a gene: 8. Looked up from germline, CDR1 is SGHTA and CDR2 is FQGTGA. The CDR3, as DNA: TGTGCCAGCAGCTCTAGCGGGTCGGGGGTAGATACGCAGTATTTT. It is translated as CASSSSGSGVDTQYF.

This clone appeared once. The chain joins TRBV9 to TRBJ2-1; D perhaps matches TRBD2 (6 bases). Germline values: CDR1 SGDLS, CDR2 YYNGEE. Trimming left V 3 bases short and J 4 bases short, with 14 bases between. This CDR3 is built from 15 residues. The CDR3, as DNA: TGTGCCAGCAGCGAGGGGACTTCGGGATACAATGAGCAGTTCTTC. Encoded protein: CASSEGTSGYNEQFF.

The J gene is TRBJ2-1, the V gene TRBV2, with 9 positions matching TRBD2. V shed 5 bases, J shed 8 bases, and the junction held 7 bases outside the gene matches. The CDR3 is 14 residues long. In germline, CDR1 is SNHLY, CDR2 FYNNEI. The DNA for the CDR3 is TGTGCCAGCAGTTTACTATGGACTAGCGATGAGCAGTTCTTC. This sequence encodes CASSLLWTSDEQFF.

The J gene is TRBJ1-2, the V gene TRBV19; no reliable D call. The CDR3 sequence is 18 residues long. Germline CDR1 is LNHDA and CDR2 is SQIVND (reference sequence). The ends were cut back, 0 bases at V and 4 bases at J, with 21 bases in the middle. The CDR3 region has the DNA TGTGCCAGTAGTATAGATCTGAGGCAGCTCACTCAAAGCTATGGCTACACCTTC. This sequence encodes CASSIDLRQLTQSYGYTF.

V gene TRBV7-8 combines with J gene TRBJ1-1; possible D gene TRBD1, 5 bases. The CDR3 consists of 14 residues. Deletions cut 5 bases from V and 0 bases from J, with 10 bases between. The germline CDR1 and CDR2 sequences are SGHVS and FQNEAQ. CDR3 protein: CASSPIQVNTEAFF. CDR3 nucleotides: TGTGCCAGCAGCCCTATACAGGTGAACACTGAAGCTTTCTTT.

The chain has TRBV30 and TRBJ2-3, with TRBD2 identical over 13 bases. Germline V gives CDR1 GTSNPN, CDR2 SVGIG (reference sequence). After removal of 3 bases from V and 4 bases from J, the junction contained 4 bases not matched to a gene. The CDR3 spans 15 residues. The CDR3 sequence: CAWRLLAGGPDTQYF. In nucleotides, the CDR3 is TGTGCCTGGAGATTACTAGCGGGGGGGCCAGATACGCAGTATTTT.

The chain joins TRBV24-1 to TRBJ1-2; D unclear. Germline V gives CDR1 KGHDR, CDR2 SFDVKD. The V and J ends lost 5 bases and 8 bases respectively, with 14 bases between them. This CDR3 has 13 amino acids. This CDR3 reads CATSASISKGYTF. The CDR3, as DNA: TGTGCCACCAGTGCCTCTATATCCAAGGGCTACACCTTC.

The genes are TRBV18 and TRBJ1-2, with D possibly TRBD1 on 5 matching bases. From germline, CDR1 is KGHSH and CDR2 LQKENI. The CDR3 runs 13 residues. With 2 bases removed from V and 8 bases from J, the gap between germline ends came to 12 bases. CDR3 DNA: TGTGCCAGCTCACCAGGAGGGGTGGGAGGCTACACCTTC. This codes for CASSPGGVGGYTF.

The chain links TRBV19 to TRBJ2-1; D uncertain. This CDR3 comprises 12 residues. Trimming took off 4 bases at V and 6 bases at J, with 7 bases between the two ends. Germline V gene data show CDR1 as LNHDA and CDR2 as SQIVND (reference sequence). Here the CDR3 reads CASSTHGNEQFF. The CDR3 DNA follows: TGTGCCAGTAGTACGCACGGCAATGAGCAGTTCTTC.

The chain carries TRBV20-1 and TRBJ2-7; a possible D gene is TRBD1 (5 bases). This CDR3 has 12 amino acids. Germline V gene lookup returns CDR1 DFQATT and CDR2 SNEGSKA (reference sequence). Trimming cost V 3 bases and J 4 bases, with 10 bases left between them. The CDR3 spells CSASLGDYEQYF. Written as DNA, the CDR3 is TGCAGTGCTAGTTTAGGGGATTACGAGCAGTACTTC.

In its sample, this clone was seen a few times. V is TRBV13 and J is TRBJ2-7; D is perhaps TRBD1 (5 bases). Germline CDR1 reads PRHDT; CDR2 reads FYEKMQ (reference sequence). CDR3 size: 15 residues. V dropped 4 bases and J dropped 2 bases, with 15 bases sitting between them. As DNA, the CDR3 is TGTGCCAGCAGCTCCGACGGACAATTAGCCTACGAGCAGTACTTC. It codes for CASSSDGQLAYEQYF.

The chain employs TRBV3-1 (or the pseudogene TRBV3-2) and TRBJ2-3; no clear D. This CDR3 spans 17 amino acids. The V and J ends lost 1 base and 2 bases respectively, with 16 bases between them. Germline CDR1 LGHDT, CDR2 YNNKEL (reference sequence). CDR3 loop: CASSQVGYVRDTDTQYF. CDR3 bases: TGTGCCAGCAGCCAAGTTGGTTATGTGCGCGACACAGATACGCAGTATTTT.

The chain carries TRBV18 and TRBJ1-1, with TRBD1 matching 8 bases. The CDR3 spans 14 residues. The V gene end was trimmed by 3 bases and the J gene end by 7 bases; junction bases not matched to a gene: 7. The V gene's germline CDR1 is KGHSH and CDR2 LQKENI. As DNA, the CDR3 is TGTGCCAGCTCACCCAAGGACAGGGTGATTGAAGCTTTCTTT. It is translated as CASSPKDRVIEAFF.

This sequence joins TRBV6-5 and TRBJ1-1, with TRBD1 matching 8 bases. Per germline, CDR1 MNHEY and CDR2 SVGAGI. CDR3 length: 14 residues. V was pared by 7 bases and J by 2 bases, with 6 bases of the junction left unmatched. For the CDR3, the DNA is TGTGCCAGCAAGGGACAGGCAATAAACACTGAAGCTTTCTTT. Protein sequence: CASKGQAINTEAFF.

The CDR3 region has the DNA TGTGCCAGCAGGGAGAGACTTAGCAATCAGCCCCAGCATTTT. Translating it yields CASRERLSNQPQHF. The chain links TRBV6-5 to TRBJ1-5; D is uncertain. Germline CDR1 MNHEY, CDR2 SVGAGI. The CDR3 length is 14 residues. Trimming removed 6 bases at V and 0 bases at J, with 9 bases between.

The chain combines TRBV5-1 with TRBJ1-3; no definite D call. CDR3 length equals 14 residues. CDR1 and CDR2 (germline): SGHRS, YFSETQ. The CDR3 coding sequence is TGCGGCTCGGCGCTGGGGAGCTCTGGAAACACCATATATTTT. Its translation: CGSALGSSGNTIYF.